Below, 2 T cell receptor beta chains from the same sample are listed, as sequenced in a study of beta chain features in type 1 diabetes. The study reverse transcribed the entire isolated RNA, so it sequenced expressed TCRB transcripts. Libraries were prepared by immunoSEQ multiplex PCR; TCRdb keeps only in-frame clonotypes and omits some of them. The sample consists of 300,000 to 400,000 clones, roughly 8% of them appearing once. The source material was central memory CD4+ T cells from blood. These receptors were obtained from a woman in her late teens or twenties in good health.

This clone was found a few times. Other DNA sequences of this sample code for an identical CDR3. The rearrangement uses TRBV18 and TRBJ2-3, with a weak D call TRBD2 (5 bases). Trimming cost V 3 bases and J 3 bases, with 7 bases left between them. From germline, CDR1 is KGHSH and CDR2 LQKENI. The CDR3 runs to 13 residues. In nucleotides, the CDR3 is TGTGCCAGCTCACCGGGCGGGACAGATACGCAGTATTTT. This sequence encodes CASSPGGTDTQYF.

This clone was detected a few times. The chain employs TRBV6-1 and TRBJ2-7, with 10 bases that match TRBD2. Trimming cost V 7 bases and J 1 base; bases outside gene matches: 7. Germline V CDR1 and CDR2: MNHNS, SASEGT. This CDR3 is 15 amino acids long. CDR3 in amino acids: CASTTGTSASYEQYF. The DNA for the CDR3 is TGTGCCAGCACTACAGGGACTAGCGCTTCCTACGAGCAGTACTTC.